Listed here are 8 T cell receptor beta chains from one sample, sequenced in a study of T cells in Graves' hyperthyroidism and ophthalmopathy. Amplified TCR beta CDR3 regions derived from RNA transcripts. A set of HTBI primers served as the primers for a first-round RT-PCR of the TCR CDR3. MiXCR, run by TCRdb on the multiplex PCR reads, gives a single entry per CDR3 protein. This repertoire shows approximately 360,000 distinct CDR3 sequences, around a sixth found once; its top ten account for 28%. Sequencing was performed on blood. The receptors were sampled from a woman aged 18 to 35 with Graves' hyperthyroidism that later progressed to Graves' ophthalmopathy.

This clonotype was found many times. V gene TRBV30 combines with J gene TRBJ1-2; 7 bases are shared with TRBD1. The CDR3 has 12 amino acids. Germline CDR1 GTSNPN, CDR2 SVGIG (reference sequence). V was pared by 4 bases and J by 5 bases, with 4 bases of the junction left unmatched. The DNA for the CDR3 is TGTGCCTGGACTACAGGGGAATATGGCTACACCTTC. Its protein product is CAWTTGEYGYTF.

This clonotype was recorded at least ten times. The J gene is TRBJ2-7, the V gene TRBV7-8, with a possible D match to TRBD1 (6 bases). This CDR3 has 16 amino acids. V was pared by 4 bases and J by 3 bases, with 19 bases between. Germline V lookup: CDR1 SGHVS, CDR2 FQNEAQ. The CDR3 DNA sequence: TGTGCCAGCAGCTCAACCCAGCCCCGAGGGGGCTACGAGCAGTACTTC. This sequence encodes CASSSTQPRGGYEQYF.

This clonotype was seen repeatedly, ten times or more. The chain uses TRBV29-1 and TRBJ2-2; D is possibly TRBD2 (5 bases). Trimming took 3 bases from V and 1 from J, leaving 6 bases between them. CDR1 and CDR2 from the germline V gene are SQVTM and ANQGSEA. This CDR3 has 13 residues. The CDR3 DNA is TGCAGCGTTGACGGGATGAACACCGGGGAGCTGTTTTTT. It yields the protein CSVDGMNTGELFF.

This clonotype was seen many times. The CDR3 spells CASTPGTGEYNEQFF. The DNA for the CDR3 is TGTGCCAGCACTCCCGGGACAGGGGAATACAATGAGCAGTTCTTC. The chain carries TRBV6-2 or TRBV6-3 and TRBJ2-1, with 10 bases aligning to TRBD1. Trimming cost V 7 bases and J 4 bases; bases outside gene matches: 7. The CDR3 is 15 residues long. Germline CDR1 and CDR2: MNHEY and SVGEGT.

This clonotype was detected many times. The CDR3 bases are TGTGCCAGCAGCCATAATCCTAACACCGGGGAGCTGTTTTTT. The encoded protein is CASSHNPNTGELFF. The chain employs TRBV7-3 and TRBJ2-2; D is ambiguous. Germline CDR1 is SGHTA and CDR2 is FQGTGA. The CDR3 is 14 amino acids. Deletions cut 5 bases from V and 2 bases from J, with 9 bases between. The full variable domain, its missing parts supplied by reference TRBV7-3 and TRBJ2-2, is GAGVSQTPSNKVTEKGKYVELRCDPISGHTALYWYRQSLGQGPEFLIYFQGTGAADDSGLPNDRFFAVRPEGSVSTLKIQRTERGDSAVYLCASSHNPNTGELFFGEGSRLTVL.

Ten or more counts support this clonotype. This chain links TRBV27 with TRBJ2-2; D unclear. With 2 bases removed from V and 7 bases from J, the gap between germline ends came to 11 bases. CDR3 length: 14 amino acids. Germline V gene lookup returns CDR1 MNHEY and CDR2 SMNVEV (reference sequence). CDR3 in amino acids: CASSLQTSGGELFF. For the CDR3, the DNA is TGTGCCAGCAGTTTACAGACTTCGGGCGGGGAGCTGTTTTTT.

This clonotype occurred a few times. The CDR3 DNA follows: TGCAGCGTCTTTCAGGGGAGGGCCTACGAGCAGTACTTC. The encoded protein is CSVFQGRAYEQYF. The rearrangement uses TRBV29-1 and TRBJ2-7; D might be TRBD2 (7 bases). The CDR3 runs to 13 residues. V lost 6 bases and J 2 bases, leaving 14 bases between the germline ends. CDR1 SQVTM and CDR2 ANQGSEA come from the germline V gene.

The sample holds a few counts of this clonotype. The CDR3 DNA sequence: TGCGCCAGCAGACGCTCTACTGGACTAGCGGTGTACGAGCAGTACTTC. This translates into CASRRSTGLAVYEQYF. V and J are TRBV4-1 and TRBJ2-7; TRBD2 agrees at 10 bases. The CDR3 is 16 amino acids. The J segment lost 4 bases and the V segment lost 6 bases, leaving 12 bases of the junction unmatched. Germline V lookup: CDR1 MGHRA, CDR2 YSYEKL.